The 27 T cell receptor beta chains listed next were all sequenced from one sample in a study of blood T cell repertoires in COVID-19. The method was immunoSEQ multiplex PCR; TCRdb's version includes in-frame clones alone and lacks a portion of them. The sample includes about 140,000 clones, around 84% of them seen just once. Sequencing used peripheral blood. These receptors all come from a woman aged 45-65 years with acute or convalescent COVID-19.

CDR3 protein: CASSKGREPYEQYF. In nucleotides, the CDR3 is TGTGCCAGCAGCAAAGGACGGGAACCGTACGAGCAGTACTTC. This chain joins TRBV3-1 (or the pseudogene TRBV3-2) and TRBJ2-7; tentatively, D is TRBD2 (5 bases). Trimming removed 5 bases at V and 4 bases at J, with 15 bases between. The CDR3 runs to 14 residues. Germline-derived CDR1 and CDR2 are LGHDT and YNNKEL (reference sequence).

Concerning this clone: This sample also contains other DNA sequences that code for the same CDR3. The chain employs TRBV27 and TRBJ1-2; D is possibly TRBD1 (5 bases). The germline CDR1 and CDR2 sequences are MNHEY and SMNVEV (reference sequence). CDR3 length: 15 amino acids. Trimming shortened V by 2 bases and J by 2 bases, and 12 bases separated the two germline ends. The CDR3 DNA reads TGTGCCAGCAGTTTACAAGGGGTAGGAAACTATGGCTACACCTTC. It translates to CASSLQGVGNYGYTF.

The chain combines TRBV7-6 with TRBJ2-2; TRBD2 is a possible D gene (6 bases). Per the germline V gene, CDR1 is SGHVS and CDR2 is FNYEAQ. The CDR3 is 15 residues long. Between the trimmed V and J ends, which lost 2 bases and 3 bases, there was a span of 10 bases. This CDR3 reads CASSLSTGDTGELFF. CDR3 nucleotide sequence: TGTGCCAGCAGCTTATCGACGGGGGACACCGGGGAGCTGTTTTTT. Full variable domain (remainder filled in from reference TRBV7-6 and TRBJ2-2): GAGVSQSPRYKVTKRGQDVALRCDPISGHVSLYWYRQALGQGPEFLTYFNYEAQQDKSGLPNDRFSAERPEGSISTLTIQRTEQRDSAMYRCASSLSTGDTGELFFGEGSRLTVL.

Only a few counts were recorded for this clone. The rearrangement joins TRBV7-3 to TRBJ2-2; 8 bases agree with TRBD1. V trimming: 2 bases; J trimming: 4 bases; junction bases outside the gene matches: 3. The CDR3 spans 15 residues. Germline V gene sequence: CDR1 SGHTA, CDR2 FQGTGA. CDR3 in amino acids: CASSLSRGRTGELFF. The CDR3 bases are TGTGCCAGCAGCTTATCCAGGGGGCGCACCGGGGAGCTGTTTTTT. Combining the CDR3 with reference TRBV7-3 and TRBJ2-2 gives the whole variable domain GAGVSQTPSNKVTEKGKYVELRCDPISGHTALYWYRQSLGQGPEFLIYFQGTGAADDSGLPNDRFFAVRPEGSVSTLKIQRTERGDSAVYLCASSLSRGRTGELFFGEGSRLTVL.

The chain has TRBV5-6 and TRBJ2-7; tentatively, D is TRBD1 (5 bases). Trimming removed 0 bases from V and 3 bases from J, with 7 bases in between. The CDR3 sequence is 13 residues long. Per germline, CDR1 SGHDT and CDR2 YYEEEE. The CDR3 sequence: CASSLVQGYEQYF. The CDR3 nucleotides are TGTGCCAGCAGCTTGGTTCAGGGCTACGAGCAGTACTTC.

The genes are TRBV28 and TRBJ1-5, with 9 nucleotides matching TRBD1. From germline, CDR1 is MDHEN and CDR2 SYDVKM. After removal of 6 bases from V and 0 bases from J, the junction contained 15 bases not matched to a gene. The CDR3 runs 19 residues. The CDR3 region is CASRESGTGRMSSNQPQHF. As DNA, the CDR3 is TGTGCCAGCAGAGAATCCGGGACAGGGAGGATGAGTAGCAATCAGCCCCAGCATTTT.

J is TRBJ2-5 and V is TRBV19, with 13 bases aligning to TRBD2. Losses at the gene ends were 8 bases for V and 5 bases for J; bases not matched to a gene: 14. The CDR3 sequence is 17 residues long. Germline assignment: CDR1 LNHDA and CDR2 SQIVND (reference sequence). Here the CDR3 DNA reads TGTGCCAGTGGAACCGGGACTAGCGGGGTAGGGCGGGAGACCCAGTACTTC. It translates to CASGTGTSGVGRETQYF.

The sample holds one count of this clone. The chain has TRBV28 and TRBJ2-7, with TRBD1 matching 8 bases. Germline CDR1 reads MDHEN; CDR2 reads SYDVKM. The junction had 18 bases not matched to a gene; V was cut back by 6 bases and J by 5 bases. The CDR3 has 17 residues. The CDR3 coding sequence is TGTGCCAGCAGACCCACCTCCCCAGGGGGCAGGTGGAACGAGCAGTACTTC. It translates to CASRPTSPGGRWNEQYF.

The chain combines TRBV28 with TRBJ2-3; D is ambiguous. Germline V gene data show CDR1 as MDHEN and CDR2 as SYDVKM. V lost 6 bases, J lost 0 bases, and 10 bases lay in between. The CDR3 covers 14 residues. CDR3 region: CASRPGTSTDTQYF. The CDR3 region has the DNA TGTGCCAGCAGACCAGGAACTAGCACAGATACGCAGTATTTT.

The V gene is TRBV2, the J gene TRBJ1-5; 7 bases fit TRBD1. V was pared by 4 bases and J by 7 bases, with 7 bases of the junction left unmatched. The CDR3 length is 14 residues. Germline lookup yields CDR1 SNHLY and CDR2 FYNNEI. CDR3 DNA: TGTGCCAGCAGTGCGGACAGGAGAACGCAGCCCCAGCATTTT. Translation gives CASSADRRTQPQHF.

By share, this clone ranks as medium-sized. Other DNA sequences in this sample translate to the same CDR3. J is TRBJ1-2 and V is TRBV7-9, with D possibly TRBD1 on 5 matching bases. The length of the CDR3 is 14 residues. Per the germline V gene, CDR1 is SEHNR and CDR2 is FQNEAQ (reference sequence). V lost 1 base and J lost 2, with 8 bases in between. CDR3 loop: CASSLGQGNYGYTF. CDR3 in DNA: TGTGCCAGCAGCTTAGGGCAGGGAAACTATGGCTACACCTTC.

The chain joins TRBV7-8 to TRBJ1-6; 9 positions match TRBD1. CDR1 is SGHVS, CDR2 FQNEAQ, per germline. The trim removed 6 bases at V and 6 bases at J, leaving 3 bases unmatched. There are 14 residues in the CDR3. CDR3 region: CASSTGGSNSPLHF. For the CDR3, the DNA is TGTGCCAGCAGTACAGGGGGCTCTAATTCACCCCTCCACTTT.

The chain uses TRBV7-2 and TRBJ1-3; the match to TRBD1 covers 7 bases. Germline loops: CDR1 SGHTA, CDR2 FQGNSA. The CDR3 length is 15 residues. V gave up 2 bases and J gave up 0 bases; unmatched junction bases: 1. In DNA form, the CDR3 reads TGTGCCAGCAGCTTATGGGACAGCTCTGGAAACACCATATATTTT. Protein product: CASSLWDSSGNTIYF.

The V gene is TRBV6-2 or TRBV6-3, the J gene TRBJ1-1, with D perhaps matching TRBD1 (6 bases). The CDR3 covers 12 residues. The V gene's germline CDR1 is MNHEY and CDR2 SVGEGT. V lost 6 bases and J lost 6, with 11 bases in between. CDR3 residues: CASSLGQSEAFF. CDR3 bases: TGTGCCAGCAGCCTCGGACAGTCTGAAGCTTTCTTT.

The genes are TRBV7-2 and TRBJ2-5; D not resolved. The ends were cut back, 5 bases at V and 5 bases at J, with 12 bases in the middle. CDR3 length: 13 residues. Germline CDR1 SGHTA, CDR2 FQGNSA. The CDR3, as DNA: TGTGCCAGCAGCCGATTAGCCGGGGAGACCCAGTACTTC. It translates to CASSRLAGETQYF.

The gene calls are TRBV2 and TRBJ2-4; 8 bases agree with TRBD1. Germline assignment: CDR1 SNHLY and CDR2 FYNNEI. The CDR3 contains 18 residues. The V and J ends lost 6 bases and 1 base, in that order; junction bases with no gene match: 14. The CDR3 loop is CASRLPGQGFLAKNIQYF. CDR3 in DNA: TGTGCCAGCAGACTCCCCGGACAGGGATTTCTGGCCAAAAACATTCAGTACTTC.

The V and J genes are TRBV5-5 and TRBJ1-2; D unclear. CDR3 length: 15 residues. Trimming took off 4 bases at V and 3 bases at J, with 16 bases between the two ends. Germline V gene data show CDR1 as SGHKS and CDR2 as YYEKEE (reference sequence). The CDR3 here is CASSPDRGRHYGYTF. The CDR3 DNA follows: TGTGCCAGCAGCCCCGATCGGGGTAGGCACTATGGCTACACCTTC.

The chain links TRBV11-3 to TRBJ2-3, with TRBD2 matching over 11 bases. The V and J ends lost 5 bases and 6 bases, in that order; junction bases with no gene match: 7. CDR1 SGHNT and CDR2 YENEEA come from the germline V gene. The CDR3 runs 15 residues. CDR3 DNA sequence: TGTGCCAGCAGCACTAGCGGGGGCCCCGTCGATACGCAGTATTTT. Translation: CASSTSGGPVDTQYF.

The chain couples TRBV5-1 to TRBJ2-3; no clear D gene. CDR1 is SGHRS and CDR2 is YFSETQ in the germline V gene. This CDR3 has 12 residues. The germline V and J ends were trimmed by 0 bases and 5 bases, with 4 bases remaining between them. CDR3 sequence reads: CASSLARDTQYF. The CDR3 DNA follows: TGCGCCAGCAGCTTGGCGAGAGATACGCAGTATTTT.

DNA of the CDR3: TGCGCCAGCACGACAGGGGGTGAACCCTACGAGCAGTACTTC. Translating gives CASTTGGEPYEQYF. The chain employs TRBV5-1 and TRBJ2-7, with 9 bases matching TRBD1. The CDR3 consists of 14 residues. The V segment lost 6 bases and the J segment 2 bases; nucleotides outside the gene matches: 6. The germline V gene has CDR1 SGHRS and CDR2 YFSETQ. The complete variable domain, with remaining parts taken from reference TRBV5-1 and TRBJ2-7, reads KAGVTQTPRYLIKTRGQQVTLSCSPISGHRSVSWYQQTPGQGLQFLFEYFSETQRNKGNFPGRFSGRQFSNSRSEMNVSTLELGDSALYLCASTTGGEPYEQYFGPGTRLTVT.

This clone appeared a few times. The chain employs TRBV7-9 and TRBJ2-7; no firm D call. Trimming shortened V by 2 bases and J by 0 bases, and 11 bases separated the two germline ends. This CDR3 comprises 15 residues. Germline V gives CDR1 SEHNR, CDR2 FQNEAQ (reference sequence). Here the CDR3 reads CASSLRSDGSYEQYF. The CDR3 nucleotides are TGTGCCAGCAGCTTACGGTCTGATGGCTCCTACGAGCAGTACTTC.

This clone appeared many times. The chain combines TRBV13 with TRBJ1-3; the match to TRBD1 covers 11 bases. Germline trimming cut 2 bases from V and 0 bases from J; bases unmatched to any gene: 6. The CDR3 sequence is 18 residues long. Germline CDR1 PRHDT, CDR2 FYEKMQ (reference sequence). The CDR3 loop reads CASSLRTGGLVSGNTIYF. The DNA for the CDR3 is TGTGCCAGCAGCTTAAGGACAGGGGGCTTAGTCTCTGGAAACACCATATATTTT.

This chain joins TRBV3-1 (or the pseudogene TRBV3-2) and TRBJ1-1; D may be TRBD1 (6 bases). Germline CDR1 is LGHDT and CDR2 is YNNKEL (reference sequence). This CDR3 spans 15 amino acids. Trimming removed 1 base at V and 4 bases at J, with 13 bases between. CDR3 sequence reads: CASSQAGRGTTEAFF. The CDR3 DNA is TGTGCCAGCAGCCAAGCCGGCAGGGGTACCACTGAAGCTTTCTTT.

V and J are TRBV19 and TRBJ2-5, with TRBD2 identical over 7 bases. With 7 bases clipped from V and 2 bases from J, the junction kept 4 bases outside the gene matches. Germline CDR1 and CDR2: LNHDA and SQIVND (reference sequence). The CDR3 runs 13 residues. CDR3 region: CASNPGGQETQYF. As DNA, the CDR3 is TGTGCCAGTAACCCGGGGGGTCAAGAGACCCAGTACTTC.

The chain combines TRBV19 with TRBJ1-1, with TRBD1 matching over 10 bases. The CDR3 contains 13 residues. The ends lost 3 bases at V and 13 bases at J; junction bases unmatched: 8. The germline CDR1 and CDR2 sequences are LNHDA and SQIVND (reference sequence). The DNA for the CDR3 is TGTGCCAGTAGTATTACCGGGACAGGGGTTGTTTTCTTT. As protein: CASSITGTGVVFF.

This chain connects TRBV5-1 to TRBJ2-5; 9 bases are a match to TRBD2. CDR3 length: 16 amino acids. Per the germline V gene, CDR1 is SGHRS and CDR2 is YFSETQ. Trimming took 3 bases from V and 1 from J; bases not matched to a gene: 7. In DNA form, the CDR3 reads TGCGCCAGCAGCTCTCTTAGCGGGGGTACCCAAGAGACCCAGTACTTC. Protein product: CASSSLSGGTQETQYF.

The chain employs TRBV7-9 and TRBJ2-2, with a weak D call TRBD2 (6 bases). This CDR3 comprises 13 residues. Trimming stripped 2 bases from V and 14 bases from J, with 15 bases between. Germline CDR1 reads SEHNR; CDR2 reads FQNEAQ (reference sequence). The CDR3 here is CASSLNEGTGLFF. In DNA form, the CDR3 reads TGTGCCAGCAGCTTAAATGAAGGGACTGGACTGTTTTTT.